Shown below are 15 T cell receptor beta chains from a single sample sequenced in a study of CD8+ T cells in alopecia areata. Once RNA had been extracted, it was reverse transcribed into cDNA to act as the sequencing template. The protocol was immunoSEQ multiplex PCR, while the TCRdb copy is restricted to in-frame clones and leaves out a portion. The top ten hold roughly 8% of the sample, which has about 10,000 clones, roughly three fifths seen once. Lesional scalp tissue (obtained by punch biopsy) and peripheral blood were collected from alopecia areata patients. The specimen comprised skin, sampled at week 0. The source is a human donor with alopecia areata.

The J gene is TRBJ2-3, the V gene TRBV29-1, with a weak D call TRBD1 (6 bases). V lost 6 bases and J 8 bases, leaving 21 bases between the germline ends. The CDR3 totals 14 residues. Germline V gene sequence: CDR1 SQVTM, CDR2 ANQGSEA. The CDR3 nucleotides are TGCAGCGTGGGGAACGACAGGCCCCCAGGTACGCAGTATTTT. Protein product: CSVGNDRPPGTQYF.

The J gene is TRBJ2-5, the V gene TRBV4-1, with TRBD2 matching over 15 bases. The DNA end lines up better with TRBJ2-7; the J call may be wrong. CDR1 and CDR2 (germline): MGHRA, YSYEKL. The CDR3 runs 17 residues. This chain's CDR3 is CASSKGTSGGTSYEQYF. DNA of the CDR3: TGCGCCAGCAGCAAAGGGACTAGCGGGGGGACCTCGTACGAGCAGTACTTC.

The table lists this clone with a few counts. This rearrangement joins TRBV12-5 to TRBJ1-1; TRBD1 aligns across 7 bases. The germline CDR1 and CDR2 sequences are LGHNT and FRNRAP. The V and J ends lost 6 bases and 5 bases, in that order; junction bases with no gene match: 6. The CDR3 loop spans 13 amino acids. The CDR3 sequence is CASGPTGRTEAFF. The CDR3 DNA reads TGTGCTAGTGGCCCGACAGGGCGGACTGAAGCTTTCTTT.

This sequence joins TRBV18 and TRBJ1-1; tentatively, D is TRBD1 (6 bases). Trimming stripped 3 bases from V and 0 bases from J, with 11 bases between. Germline V lookup: CDR1 KGHSH, CDR2 LQKENI. The CDR3 sequence is 15 residues long. In DNA, the CDR3 is TGTGCCAGCTCACCTTGGGGACAAATGAACACTGAAGCTTTCTTT. As protein: CASSPWGQMNTEAFF. The full variable domain, in which reference TRBV18 and TRBJ1-1 provide the parts outside the CDR3, is NAGVMQNPRHLVRRRGQEARLRCSPMKGHSHVYWYRQLPEEGLKFMVYLQKENIIDESGMPKERFSAEFPKEGPSILRIQQVVRGDSAAYFCASSPWGQMNTEAFFGQGTRLTVV.

The rearrangement joins TRBV6-4 to TRBJ2-3; the D gene is possibly TRBD1 (6 bases). This CDR3 contains 16 residues. From germline, CDR1 is MRHNA and CDR2 SNTAGT. V gave up 0 bases and J gave up 2 bases, with 12 bases separating them. CDR3 residues: CASSDSLGTPTDTQYF. Written as DNA, the CDR3 is TGTGCCAGCAGTGACTCGCTCGGGACACCCACAGATACGCAGTATTTT.

The genes are TRBV10-1 and TRBJ2-1, with 11 bases fitting TRBD2. The trim removed 4 bases at V and 2 bases at J, leaving 13 bases unmatched. This CDR3 is built from 19 residues. CDR1 is WNHNN, CDR2 SYGVQD, per germline (reference sequence). The CDR3 reads CASSGTASGGIATYNEQFF. As DNA, the CDR3 is TGCGCCAGCAGTGGAACGGCTAGCGGGGGGATCGCCACCTACAATGAGCAGTTCTTC.

Only a few counts were recorded for this clone. The chain combines TRBV19 with TRBJ2-1; D remains ambiguous. CDR3 length: 15 amino acids. Germline V gene sequence: CDR1 LNHDA, CDR2 SQIVND (reference sequence). V dropped 6 bases and J dropped 0 bases, with 12 bases sitting between them. As DNA, the CDR3 is TGTGCCAGTAGCCCGACGGGCAGCTCCTACAATGAGCAGTTCTTC. This sequence encodes CASSPTGSSYNEQFF.

The chain is built from TRBV9 and TRBJ2-7; no firm D call. The V and J ends lost 0 bases and 3 bases respectively, with 10 bases between them. Germline CDR1 reads SGDLS; CDR2 reads YYNGEE. This CDR3 has 14 amino acids. In DNA form, the CDR3 reads TGTGCCAGCAGCGTAGTTGCGACCATCTACGAGCAGTACTTC. It yields the protein CASSVVATIYEQYF. Looking up the rest from reference TRBV9 and TRBJ2-7 gives the full variable domain: DSGVTQTPKHLITATGQRVTLRCSPRSGDLSVYWYQQSLDQGLQFLIQYYNGEERAKGNILERFSAQQFPDLHSELNLSSLELGDSALYFCASSVVATIYEQYFGPGTRLTVT.

The chain is built from TRBV12-1 and TRBJ2-7; the listed D gene, TRBD1, was not tested against the DNA. TRBV12-1 is deemed a pseudogene. The CDR3 is made up of 15 amino acids. CDR3 bases: TGTGCCAGCAGCTTTCCCGGACAGGGCACCTACGAGCAGTACTTC. It translates to CASSFPGQGTYEQYF.

V is TRBV12-5 and J is TRBJ2-6; D possibly corresponds to TRBD1 (5 bases). With 4 bases removed from V and 5 bases from J, the gap between germline ends came to 18 bases. CDR3 size: 17 residues. Germline V gene lookup returns CDR1 LGHNT and CDR2 FRNRAP. CDR3 coding DNA: TGTGCTAGTGGTTCCGAAGCAGGACAAAGTCGGGCCAACGTCCTGACTTTC. Its translation: CASGSEAGQSRANVLTF.

This clone was seen a single time. The chain carries TRBV19 and TRBJ1-1, with D perhaps TRBD1 (5 bases). The germline V gene encodes CDR1 LNHDA and CDR2 SQIVND (reference sequence). The CDR3 has 16 residues. Deletions cut 3 bases from V and 2 bases from J, with 16 bases between. This CDR3 reads CASSMDTPTFNTEAFF. CDR3 coding DNA: TGTGCCAGTAGTATGGACACACCCACCTTTAACACTGAAGCTTTCTTT.

The chain uses TRBV11-2 and TRBJ2-2; a possible D gene is TRBD1 (6 bases). The CDR3 has 14 residues. Germline-derived CDR1 and CDR2 are SGHAT and FQNNGV. V was shortened by 4 bases and J by 1 base, with 7 bases between the two germline ends. The CDR3 loop reads CASSWTENTGELFF. DNA for the CDR3: TGTGCCAGCAGCTGGACAGAGAACACCGGGGAGCTGTTTTTT.

This clone is deemed medium-sized (0.01 to 0.1%). This rearrangement joins TRBV7-9 to TRBJ2-1; weak D call: TRBD2 (6 bases). Germline CDR1 reads SEHNR; CDR2 reads FQNEAQ (reference sequence). V was clipped by 5 bases and J by 0 bases, with 14 bases between them. This CDR3 spans 16 amino acids. The CDR3 nucleotides read TGTGCCAGCAGCCCAAGGGACTCGAGCTCCTACAATGAGCAGTTCTTC. Encoded protein: CASSPRDSSSYNEQFF.

This rearrangement joins TRBV5-1 to TRBJ1-1; D possibly corresponds to TRBD1 (6 bases). This CDR3 is 15 amino acids long. Germline-derived CDR1 and CDR2 are SGHRS and YFSETQ. The ends were cut back, 4 bases at V and 10 bases at J, with 23 bases in the middle. As DNA, the CDR3 is TGCGCCAGCAGCCCGGAAGGGGGGCAGGAACCTGGAGCTTTCTTT. Translation: CASSPEGGQEPGAFF.

The chain has TRBV11-2 and TRBJ2-7; 7 nucleotides line up with TRBD2. V trimming: 3 bases; J trimming: 2 bases; junction bases outside the gene matches: 4. CDR3 length: 14 residues. Germline CDR1 reads SGHAT; CDR2 reads FQNNGV. The CDR3 is CASSLGEGPYEQYF. CDR3 DNA: TGTGCCAGCAGCTTGGGGGAGGGCCCCTACGAGCAGTACTTC. The variable domain in full, with the rest retrieved from reference TRBV11-2 and TRBJ2-7, is EAGVAQSPRYKIIEKRQSVAFWCNPISGHATLYWYQQILGQGPKLLIQFQNNGVVDDSQLPKDRFSAERLKGVDSTLKIQPAKLEDSAVYLCASSLGEGPYEQYFGPGTRLTVT.